The clone carrying this T cell receptor (beta chain) was detected ten times or more. Its antigen is as yet unknown. This sample is part of a study of human T cells and chemical hapten exposure. Looking at the study overall: A 2 cm by 2 cm inner upper arm patch received 2% DPC for sensitization.

Overall study findings and caveats: Those TCRs sitting above 1 in 1000 frequency stayed the same with DPC sensitization. All donors were alopecia patients, so their immunity may differ from that of healthy people.

J lost 7 bases, V lost 1 base, and 13 bases had no gene match. The CDR3 extends over 17 amino acids. The germline gives CDR1 SGHAT, CDR2 FQNNGV. The library labeled individual cDNA molecules by adding unique molecular identifiers to them. TCRdb reanalysed the RACE reads using MiXCR and keeps one entry per CDR3 protein. Among 80,000 to 95,000 distinct CDR3 sequences, about 10% were seen once, and the ten largest hold around 4%. Time point specified: patch test 1, 2 weeks after DPC sensitization. Treatment in this sample: therapeutic diphenylcyclopropenone sensitization with weekly scalp DPC. The source of this sequence is a woman between 50 and 59 years old with alopecia areata. Some clones in this sample may be carry-over from other donors' samples. The chain links TRBV11-2 to TRBJ2-1, with 7 nucleotides matching TRBD1. Source: whole blood, taken in connection with sensitization to the hapten diphenylcyclopropenone (DPC). For the CDR3, the DNA is TGTGCCAGCAGCTTAGGGCGACAGGGAAACCTCATTAATGAGCAGTTCTTC. Translation: CASSLGRQGNLINEQFF.